This passage covers 31 T cell receptor beta chains from one sample sequenced in a study of blood T cell repertoires in COVID-19. TCRdb's table, derived via immunoSEQ multiplex PCR, lists solely in-frame clones and lacks some. The table has around 250,000 clones, roughly 86% seen once. Input material: peripheral blood. The origin of the receptors is a woman aged 70-85 years with active or convalescent COVID-19.

This chain uses TRBV6-5 with TRBJ1-1; no reliable D call. Germline CDR1 is MNHEY and CDR2 is SVGAGI. The CDR3 spans 13 residues. The V end lost 0 bases, the J end lost 13 bases, and 15 bases lay between the germline ends. The CDR3 region is CASSYSRSAQGFF. CDR3 coding DNA: TGTGCCAGCAGTTACTCGAGGTCAGCTCAAGGTTTCTTT.

The rearrangement uses TRBV7-6 and TRBJ2-1; possibly TRBD2 for D (7 bases). The CDR3 sequence is 15 residues long. Germline V gene sequence: CDR1 SGHVS, CDR2 FNYEAQ. Trimming cost V 1 base and J 6 bases, with 13 bases left between them. The chain's CDR3 is CASSLEGGAVNEQFF. Here the CDR3 DNA reads TGTGCCAGCAGCTTAGAGGGGGGGGCGGTCAATGAGCAGTTCTTC.

This clone was found once. V is TRBV19 and J is TRBJ2-1; unclear D gene. Trimming shortened V by 7 bases and J by 7 bases, and 11 bases separated the two germline ends. CDR1 is LNHDA and CDR2 is SQIVND in the germline V gene (reference sequence). This CDR3 is built from 12 residues. CDR3 sequence (DNA): TGTGCCAGTACCCTAGGCCCTAATGAGCAGTTCTTC. It translates to CASTLGPNEQFF.

In this sample, this clone turned up once. The chain carries TRBV6-5 and TRBJ1-2, with 8 bases that match TRBD1. This CDR3 region has 13 residues. CDR1 and CDR2 from the germline V gene are MNHEY and SVGAGI. V gave up 2 bases and J gave up 7 bases; unmatched junction bases: 3. The CDR3 reads CASSYPGQGGYTF. As DNA, the CDR3 is TGTGCCAGCAGTTACCCCGGACAGGGTGGCTACACCTTC.

V usage is TRBV4-1 and J usage is TRBJ1-6; the match to TRBD1 covers 10 bases. J gave up 8 bases and V 2 bases, and 6 bases lay outside the gene matches. CDR1 and CDR2 (germline): MGHRA, YSYEKL. The CDR3 consists of 16 residues. The CDR3 bases are TGCGCCAGCAGCCAAACCACCGGGACAGGGGATTCACCCCTCCACTTT. Residues: CASSQTTGTGDSPLHF.

The gene calls are TRBV18 and TRBJ1-2; D uncertain. The germline V gene encodes CDR1 KGHSH and CDR2 LQKENI. The CDR3 covers 14 residues. Trimming stripped 1 base from V and 3 bases from J, with 9 bases between. The DNA of the CDR3 is TGTGCCAGCTCACCACAGGGAGTCGACTATGGCTACACCTTC. It codes for CASSPQGVDYGYTF.

The V and J genes are TRBV12-3 or TRBV12-4 and TRBJ1-1, with D unresolved. The CDR3 has 12 amino acids. V was trimmed by 4 bases and J by 3 bases, leaving 6 bases between them. The CDR3 DNA follows: TGTGCCAGCAGTTGGGAGGACACTGAAGCTTTCTTT. Translation gives CASSWEDTEAFF.

The genes are TRBV5-8 and TRBJ2-2; D is perhaps TRBD1 (6 bases). Trimming took off 0 bases at V and 2 bases at J, with 11 bases between the two ends. Germline assignment: CDR1 SGHTS and CDR2 YDEGEE. This CDR3 contains 16 residues. CDR3 nucleotide sequence: TGTGCCAGCAGCTTGGTCGTGGGGACAAACACCGGGGAGCTGTTTTTT. It yields the protein CASSLVVGTNTGELFF. The full variable domain, with the rest looked up from reference TRBV5-8 and TRBJ2-2, is EAGVTQSPTHLIKTRGQQATLRCSPISGHTSVYWYQQALGLGLQFLLWYDEGEERNRGNFPPRFSGRQFPNYSSELNVNALELEDSALYLCASSLVVGTNTGELFFGEGSRLTVL.

The chain combines TRBV10-3 with TRBJ2-3; 7 nucleotides line up with TRBD1. The CDR3 covers 12 residues. Germline values: CDR1 ENHRY, CDR2 SYGVKD. The V segment lost 9 bases and the J segment 1 base; nucleotides outside the gene matches: 1. CDR3 nucleotides: TGTGCCATTGGGACAGGCACAGATACGCAGTATTTT. Translating it yields CAIGTGTDTQYF.

The chain links TRBV9 to TRBJ2-3, with D hard to call. V gave up 0 bases and J gave up 0 bases, with 5 bases separating them. The CDR3 totals 14 residues. Germline CDR1 and CDR2: SGDLS and YYNGEE. The CDR3 protein is CASSVAESTDTQYF. For the CDR3, the DNA is TGTGCCAGCAGCGTAGCGGAGAGCACAGATACGCAGTATTTT.

This clone was recorded a few times. The chain uses TRBV6-6 and TRBJ1-5, with D hard to call. Germline CDR1 reads MNHNY; CDR2 reads SVGAGI (reference sequence). The CDR3 has 14 residues. The V and J ends lost 2 bases and 3 bases respectively, with 8 bases between them. The CDR3 sequence: CASSYGQYNQPQHF. The CDR3 DNA sequence: TGTGCCAGCAGTTACGGGCAGTACAATCAGCCCCAGCATTTT.

This clone appeared a single time. The chain combines TRBV9 with TRBJ1-2, with a possible D match to TRBD1 (5 bases). The CDR3 totals 15 residues. Trimming pared 4 bases from V and 0 bases from J, leaving 13 bases between. Germline CDR1 is SGDLS and CDR2 is YYNGEE. The CDR3 DNA is TGTGCCAGCAGCCCAGGGATGACCCCTAACTATGGCTACACCTTC. Translation gives CASSPGMTPNYGYTF. The complete variable domain, with remaining parts taken from reference TRBV9 and TRBJ1-2, reads DSGVTQTPKHLITATGQRVTLRCSPRSGDLSVYWYQQSLDQGLQFLIQYYNGEERAKGNILERFSAQQFPDLHSELNLSSLELGDSALYFCASSPGMTPNYGYTFGSGTRLTVV.

The chain carries TRBV5-1 and TRBJ2-2; D might be TRBD1 (5 bases). Trimming pared 0 bases from V and 5 bases from J, leaving 11 bases between. Germline V lookup: CDR1 SGHRS, CDR2 YFSETQ. The CDR3 runs 15 residues. CDR3 protein: CASSLAGIGTGELFF. CDR3 nucleotides: TGCGCCAGCAGCTTGGCAGGGATAGGGACCGGGGAGCTGTTTTTT.

The J gene is TRBJ2-7, the V gene TRBV18; a weak D match, TRBD1 (6 bases). This CDR3 is built from 13 residues. Germline V lookup: CDR1 KGHSH, CDR2 LQKENI. V gave up 6 bases and J gave up 7 bases, with 16 bases separating them. CDR3 region: CASSFTGLFEQYF. The CDR3 region has the DNA TGTGCCAGCTCCTTTACAGGGTTATTTGAGCAGTACTTC.

The V call is TRBV19, the J call TRBJ1-2; the match to TRBD1 covers 7 bases. This CDR3 comprises 11 residues. The V gene's germline CDR1 is LNHDA and CDR2 SQIVND (reference sequence). Trimming cost V 7 bases and J 8 bases; bases outside gene matches: 4. The CDR3 protein is CASKGGWGYTF. The CDR3 bases are TGTGCCAGTAAAGGGGGCTGGGGCTACACCTTC.

The J gene is TRBJ1-5, the V gene TRBV10-2; the D gene is possibly TRBD1 (5 bases). Trimming pared 4 bases from V and 7 bases from J, leaving 14 bases between. This CDR3 spans 14 amino acids. Germline CDR1 reads WSHSY; CDR2 reads SAAADI. The CDR3 DNA is TGCGCCAGCAGTGCCCCAGGGTACGGACAGCCCCAGCATTTT. Protein: CASSAPGYGQPQHF.

The chain's CDR3 is CASSRLGGSMNTEAFF. CDR3 nucleotide sequence: TGTGCCAGTAGCCGTCTGGGGGGATCCATGAACACTGAAGCTTTCTTT. V usage is TRBV19 and J usage is TRBJ1-1; D may be TRBD1 (5 bases). V lost 6 bases and J 0 bases, leaving 17 bases between the germline ends. CDR1 and CDR2 from the germline V gene are LNHDA and SQIVND (reference sequence). This CDR3 is built from 16 residues.

This clone was counted between two and nine times. The chain links TRBV19 to TRBJ1-2; D is undetermined. CDR3 size: 13 residues. The germline V gene has CDR1 LNHDA and CDR2 SQIVND (reference sequence). V shed 10 bases and J shed 10 bases, with 22 bases lying between them. In DNA form, the CDR3 reads TGTGCCACTACCGAGGGATGGTCGGGCGTCTACACCTTC. It codes for CATTEGWSGVYTF.

The chain couples TRBV9 to TRBJ2-7; D might be TRBD1 (6 bases). Germline CDR1 is SGDLS and CDR2 is YYNGEE. The CDR3 contains 14 residues. With 3 bases removed from V and 0 bases from J, the gap between germline ends came to 10 bases. Written as DNA, the CDR3 is TGTGCCAGCAGCGCCCAGGGGAGCTCCTACGAGCAGTACTTC. Residues: CASSAQGSSYEQYF. The variable domain in full, completed from reference TRBV9 and TRBJ2-7, reads DSGVTQTPKHLITATGQRVTLRCSPRSGDLSVYWYQQSLDQGLQFLIQYYNGEERAKGNILERFSAQQFPDLHSELNLSSLELGDSALYFCASSAQGSSYEQYFGPGTRLTVT.

The chain combines TRBV7-9 with TRBJ2-2; tentative D call: TRBD2 (6 bases). V was shortened by 1 base and J by 5 bases, with 17 bases between the two germline ends. There are 17 residues in the CDR3. Germline assignment: CDR1 SEHNR and CDR2 FQNEAQ (reference sequence). CDR3 protein: CASSLVGRSGWTGELFF. The CDR3 coding sequence is TGTGCCAGCAGCTTAGTAGGGAGGAGCGGATGGACCGGGGAGCTGTTTTTT.

The rearrangement links TRBV5-6 to TRBJ2-7; TRBD2 is a possible D gene (5 bases). CDR1 is SGHDT, CDR2 YYEEEE, per germline. The CDR3 loop spans 13 amino acids. Trimming cost V 3 bases and J 6 bases, with 13 bases left between them. The CDR3 sequence: CASSYPGVPEQYF. The CDR3 nucleotides read TGTGCCAGCAGCTACCCCGGGGTACCCGAGCAGTACTTC.

The rearrangement joins TRBV5-1 to TRBJ2-7, with D perhaps matching TRBD2 (6 bases). The CDR3 has 15 amino acids. Germline values: CDR1 SGHRS, CDR2 YFSETQ. V lost 0 bases and J 5 bases, leaving 15 bases between the germline ends. The CDR3 spells CASSLAGAGSDEQYF. In nucleotides, the CDR3 is TGCGCCAGCAGCTTGGCCGGCGCGGGAAGTGACGAGCAGTACTTC. Filled out from reference TRBV5-1 and TRBJ2-7, the complete variable domain reads KAGVTQTPRYLIKTRGQQVTLSCSPISGHRSVSWYQQTPGQGLQFLFEYFSETQRNKGNFPGRFSGRQFSNSRSEMNVSTLELGDSALYLCASSLAGAGSDEQYFGPGTRLTVT.

The CDR3 DNA follows: TGTGCCAGCAGCCAAGACAGGGCAAGTTACAATGAGCAGTTCTTC. It yields the protein CASSQDRASYNEQFF. The chain combines TRBV3-1 (or the pseudogene TRBV3-2) with TRBJ2-1, with D tentatively TRBD1 (5 bases). V lost 0 bases and J lost 4, with 10 bases in between. This CDR3 has 15 amino acids. Germline V gene data show CDR1 as LGHDT and CDR2 as YNNKEL (reference sequence).

The CDR3 loop is CASRPWDRAPYEQYF. The CDR3 DNA reads TGTGCCAGCAGGCCATGGGACAGGGCCCCCTACGAGCAGTACTTC. The chain joins TRBV6-5 to TRBJ2-7, with 9 bases matching TRBD1. Trimming took 6 bases from V and 2 from J; bases not matched to a gene: 8. The CDR3 totals 15 residues. The germline V gene encodes CDR1 MNHEY and CDR2 SVGAGI.

This clone was seen more than once but under ten times. The chain couples TRBV5-5 to TRBJ1-5; possible D gene TRBD1, 5 bases. CDR1 is SGHKS and CDR2 is YYEKEE in the germline V gene (reference sequence). The CDR3 runs 14 residues. Between the trimmed V and J ends, which lost 6 bases and 7 bases, there was a span of 17 bases. DNA of the CDR3: TGTGCCAGCACCCCCTCGGCAGGGCGACAGCCCCAGCATTTT. It translates to CASTPSAGRQPQHF.

The sample holds a few counts of this clone. The chain combines TRBV7-2 with TRBJ2-4, with unresolved D. Germline CDR1 is SGHTA and CDR2 is FQGNSA. The length of the CDR3 is 16 residues. Trimming shortened V by 4 bases and J by 0 bases, and 13 bases separated the two germline ends. The CDR3 sequence is CASSSVIALAKNIQYF. CDR3 DNA sequence: TGTGCCAGCAGCTCCGTTATAGCTCTAGCCAAAAACATTCAGTACTTC.

The chain has TRBV9 and TRBJ1-3; weak D call: TRBD1 (5 bases). Germline-derived CDR1 and CDR2 are SGDLS and YYNGEE. Between the trimmed V and J ends, which lost 0 bases and 0 bases, there was a span of 10 bases. This CDR3 is built from 16 residues. The CDR3 sequence is CASSVEGLTSGNTIYF. In DNA, the CDR3 is TGTGCCAGCAGCGTAGAGGGACTGACCTCTGGAAACACCATATATTTT.

V gene TRBV19 combines with J gene TRBJ2-3, with 10 positions matching TRBD2. Germline loops: CDR1 LNHDA, CDR2 SQIVND (reference sequence). This CDR3 has 16 amino acids. V lost 4 bases to trimming and J lost 6 bases; unmatched junction nucleotides: 10. CDR3 coding DNA: TGTGCCAGTAGTACCCATTTGAGCGGGGGGGCCGATACGCAGTATTTT. This translates into CASSTHLSGGADTQYF.

The J gene is TRBJ1-4, the V gene TRBV4-1, with D possibly matching TRBD1 (6 bases). Per the germline V gene, CDR1 is MGHRA and CDR2 is YSYEKL. The CDR3 is 16 amino acids. V was shortened by 2 bases and J by 1 base, with 11 bases between the two germline ends. Written as DNA, the CDR3 is TGCGCCAGCAGCCAACCCCGGGACATAACTAATGAAAAACTGTTTTTT. Residues: CASSQPRDITNEKLFF.

In its sample, this clone was seen once. The rearrangement joins TRBV6-6 to TRBJ1-5, with TRBD1 matching 7 bases. This CDR3 region has 15 residues. Germline CDR1 is MNHNY and CDR2 is SVGAGI (reference sequence). J was trimmed by 1 base and V by 2 bases; bases with no gene match: 2. For the CDR3, the DNA is TGTGCCAGCAGTTACGGCAGGGGGAGCAATCAGCCCCAGCATTTT. It encodes CASSYGRGSNQPQHF.

The rearrangement joins TRBV7-9 to TRBJ1-2, with D tentatively TRBD1 (6 bases). This CDR3 comprises 13 residues. Germline lookup yields CDR1 SEHNR and CDR2 FQNEAQ (reference sequence). The germline V and J ends were trimmed by 2 bases and 4 bases, with 8 bases remaining between them. Here the CDR3 DNA reads TGTGCCAGCAGCTTAACAGGGACCTATGGCTACACCTTC. This sequence encodes CASSLTGTYGYTF.